These 23 T cell receptor beta chains originate from one sample sequenced in a study of identical twins. Using its own MiXCR run on the 5' RACE reads, TCRdb lists one record per CDR3 protein. The sample shows 510,000 or so distinct CDR3 sequences, roughly 15% of them seen only once. These same records also appear under a second study, on yellow fever vaccine responses in identical twins.

The sequencing sample was made of CD4+ T cells sorted from blood. All receptors derive from a woman aged 18-30 years in good health.

The chain is built from TRBV4-1 and TRBJ2-4, with D perhaps matching TRBD1 or TRBD2 (5 bases each). This CDR3 contains 19 residues. CDR1 is MGHRA, CDR2 YSYEKL, per germline. V lost 4 bases and J lost 4, with 26 bases in between. In DNA, the CDR3 is TGCGCCAGCAGCCCGTCGGATCGGCAAGGGGAGTCGTATAAAAACATTCAGTACTTC. Protein sequence: CASSPSDRQGESYKNIQYF.

This clonotype was seen repeatedly, ten times or more. The chain carries TRBV12-3 or TRBV12-4 and TRBJ2-2; perhaps TRBD2 as D (6 bases). The CDR3 loop spans 13 amino acids. Trimming cost V 1 base and J 7 bases, with 7 bases left between them. The CDR3 region is CASSLGGVGELFF. The CDR3 DNA reads TGTGCCAGCAGTTTAGGGGGGGTCGGGGAGCTGTTTTTT.

This clonotype was seen a few times. For the CDR3, the DNA is TGTGCCACCAGTGTTTCGGGGGTTAACACCGGGGAGCTGTTTTTT. As protein: CATSVSGVNTGELFF. The chain couples TRBV24-1 to TRBJ2-2; D might be TRBD2 (6 bases). The CDR3 loop spans 15 amino acids. CDR1 is KGHDR and CDR2 is SFDVKD in the germline V gene. V was clipped by 5 bases and J by 2 bases, with 11 bases between them.

This clonotype was seen at least ten times. V usage is TRBV12-3 or TRBV12-4 and J usage is TRBJ2-7; TRBD1 is a possible D gene (5 bases). Deletions cut 2 bases from V and 3 bases from J, with 17 bases between. The CDR3 is 16 amino acids. The CDR3 sequence: CASSLLVGAAHYEQYF. The CDR3 DNA follows: TGTGCCAGCAGTTTATTGGTTGGGGCAGCCCACTACGAGCAGTACTTC.

Only a few counts were recorded for this clonotype. The DNA of the CDR3 is TGTGCCAGCAGCTTTAGCGGGGGGGCCTCCGGTGAGCAGTTCTTC. Protein: CASSFSGGASGEQFF. The chain has TRBV7-8 and TRBJ2-1, with TRBD2 identical over 11 bases. CDR3 length equals 15 residues. V was pared by 3 bases and J by 9 bases, with 7 bases of the junction left unmatched. Germline lookup yields CDR1 SGHVS and CDR2 FQNEAQ.

The J gene is TRBJ2-3, the V gene TRBV5-5; TRBD2 agrees at 13 bases. CDR1 and CDR2 (germline): SGHKS, YYEKEE (reference sequence). V lost 4 bases to trimming and J lost 2 bases; unmatched junction nucleotides: 7. CDR3 length: 17 residues. In nucleotides, the CDR3 is TGTGCCAGCAGCCCGGGGGGACTAGCGGGGCTCACAGATACGCAGTATTTT. Translating it yields CASSPGGLAGLTDTQYF. Drawing the rest from reference TRBV5-5 and TRBJ2-3, the complete variable domain is DAGVTQSPTHLIKTRGQQVTLRCSPISGHKSVSWYQQVLGQGPQFIFQYYEKEERGRGNFPDRFSARQFPNYSSELNVNALLLGDSALYLCASSPGGLAGLTDTQYFGPGTRLTVL.

This clonotype was counted ten times or more. Germline is not matched at one junction end, which may reflect a read error. The rearrangement joins TRBV5-1 to TRBJ1-1; 7 bases are a match to TRBD1. This CDR3 has 14 residues. CDR1 is SGHRS, CDR2 YFSETQ, per germline. CDR3: CASSSSGGNTEAFF. DNA for the CDR3: TGTGCCAGCAGTTCTTCAGGGGGGAACACTGAAGCTTTCTTT. Variable domain in full (rest from reference TRBV5-1 and TRBJ1-1): KAGVTQTPRYLIKTRGQQVTLSCSPISGHRSVSWYQQTPGQGLQFLFEYFSETQRNKGNFPGRFSGRQFSNSRSEMNVSTLELGDSALYLCASSSSGGNTEAFFGQGTRLTVV.

This clonotype was detected a few times. The chain couples TRBV10-3 to TRBJ2-7; D is perhaps TRBD1 or TRBD2 (6 bases each). The CDR3 is made up of 13 amino acids. Germline CDR1 and CDR2: ENHRY and SYGVKD. The V and J ends lost 11 bases and 6 bases respectively, with 20 bases between them. This CDR3 is CASGDRRDAEQYF. CDR3 DNA: TGTGCCTCAGGGGATAGGCGGGATGCCGAGCAGTACTTC.

This clonotype has just a few counts. This rearrangement joins TRBV10-3 to TRBJ2-2; D remains unclear. Between the trimmed V and J ends, which lost 6 bases and 0 bases, there was a span of 11 bases. The CDR3 loop spans 15 amino acids. Germline loops: CDR1 ENHRY, CDR2 SYGVKD. CDR3 sequence: CAISASGPNTGELFF. The CDR3 DNA reads TGTGCCATCAGCGCCTCCGGTCCGAACACCGGGGAGCTGTTTTTT.

J is TRBJ1-3 and V is TRBV29-1, with D hard to call. Germline V gene sequence: CDR1 SQVTM, CDR2 ANQGSEA. Trimming left V 5 bases short and J 0 bases short, with 8 bases between. The CDR3 runs 13 residues. CDR3 region: CSVRQVSGNTIYF. The CDR3 DNA follows: TGCAGCGTTCGGCAGGTCTCTGGAAACACCATATATTTT.

The V gene is TRBV18, the J gene TRBJ2-4; possible D gene TRBD1, 5 bases. The germline CDR1 and CDR2 sequences are KGHSH and LQKENI. V was pared by 4 bases and J by 2 bases, with 9 bases between. CDR3 size: 14 residues. CDR3 region: CASSQRQPKNIQYF. Here the CDR3 DNA reads TGTGCCAGCTCACAAAGACAGCCCAAAAACATTCAGTACTTC.

This rearrangement joins TRBV25-1 to TRBJ2-1; the match to TRBD2 covers 8 bases. The CDR3 has 15 amino acids. Germline CDR1 MGHDK, CDR2 SYGVNS. Germline trimming cut 2 bases from V and 2 bases from J; bases unmatched to any gene: 2. CDR3 bases: TGTGCCAGCAGTGAAAGCGGGAGCGCCTACAATGAGCAGTTCTTC. Amino acid sequence: CASSESGSAYNEQFF.

This clonotype was seen a handful of times. The CDR3 is CSARVVAIADTQYF. CDR3 DNA: TGCAGTGCTAGGGTCGTGGCGATCGCAGATACGCAGTATTTT. The V gene is TRBV20-1, the J gene TRBJ2-3; no clear D. V lost 3 bases and J lost 4, with 14 bases in between. CDR1 is DFQATT, CDR2 SNEGSKA, per germline (reference sequence). This CDR3 is built from 14 residues.

In its sample, this clonotype was seen a few times. This rearrangement joins TRBV5-1 to TRBJ2-3, with a tentative D call TRBD2 (6 bases). Trimming removed 0 bases from V and 0 bases from J, with 17 bases in between. Germline V gene lookup returns CDR1 SGHRS and CDR2 YFSETQ. CDR3 length equals 18 residues. The CDR3, as DNA: TGCGCCAGCAGCTTGGCCCGGTCGGGGGAGGCTAGCACAGATACGCAGTATTTT. Translated: CASSLARSGEASTDTQYF.

As regards this clonotype: One junction end does not reproduce the germline sequence, and a read error may be involved. The chain links TRBV9 to TRBJ1-2; 8 nucleotides agree with TRBD1. Germline V gene lookup returns CDR1 SGDLS and CDR2 YYNGEE. The CDR3 is made up of 13 amino acids. For the CDR3, the DNA is TGTGCCAGCAGCGGCAGGGGGCTTTATGACTACACCTTC. Amino acid sequence: CASSGRGLYDYTF.

The CDR3 DNA follows: TGTGCCACCAGCACCCTGACATCCGCTAATGAAAAACTGTTTTTT. This encodes CATSTLTSANEKLFF. J is TRBJ1-4 and V is TRBV15, with D uncertain. The CDR3 extends over 15 amino acids. Germline V gives CDR1 LNHNV, CDR2 YYDKDF (reference sequence). Trimming pared 4 bases from V and 3 bases from J, leaving 12 bases between. Full variable domain (remainder filled in from reference TRBV15 and TRBJ1-4): DAMVIQNPRYQVTQFGKPVTLSCSQTLNHNVMYWYQQKSSQAPKLLFHYYDKDFNNEADTPDNFQSRRPNTSFCFLDIRSPGLGDTAMYLCATSTLTSANEKLFFGSGTQLSVL.

The chain has TRBV12-3 or TRBV12-4 and TRBJ2-1; the D gene could be TRBD1 or TRBD2 (5 bases each). V dropped 4 bases and J dropped 7 bases, with 17 bases sitting between them. CDR3 length: 15 residues. The chain's CDR3 is CASSSTRGGTNEQFF. The CDR3 DNA reads TGTGCCAGCAGTTCGACCCGTGGGGGTACGAATGAGCAGTTCTTC.

This clonotype was counted a few times. The CDR3 DNA reads as TGTGCCAGCAGTGGGTCTAGGCGGGGGGGATCCTACAATGAGCAGTTCTTC. It yields the protein CASSGSRRGGSYNEQFF. The chain carries TRBV11-2 and TRBJ2-1, with TRBD2 identical over 9 bases. The CDR3 is 17 amino acids. Germline values: CDR1 SGHAT, CDR2 FQNNGV. V shed 6 bases and J 1 base; nucleotides not matched to a gene: 10.

The genes are TRBV20-1 and TRBJ1-5, with TRBD1 identical over 9 bases. The CDR3 covers 15 residues. J gave up 6 bases and V 5 bases, and 11 bases lay outside the gene matches. Looked up from germline, CDR1 is DFQATT and CDR2 is SNEGSKA (reference sequence). CDR3 in amino acids: CSAAGPGQGFQPQHF. CDR3 coding DNA: TGCAGTGCTGCGGGGCCGGGACAGGGATTTCAGCCCCAGCATTTT.

The chain has TRBV19 and TRBJ1-5; D gene ambiguous. The ends were cut back, 3 bases at V and 0 bases at J, with 12 bases in the middle. Germline V gives CDR1 LNHDA, CDR2 SQIVND (reference sequence). CDR3 length: 16 amino acids. This CDR3 reads CASSMPQGYSNQPQHF. The CDR3 DNA follows: TGTGCCAGTAGTATGCCGCAAGGATATAGCAATCAGCCCCAGCATTTT.

This clonotype occurred a few times. This chain connects TRBV12-3 or TRBV12-4 to TRBJ2-1; the D gene is possibly TRBD2 (5 bases). This CDR3 contains 17 residues. V was pared by 4 bases and J by 3 bases, with 19 bases between. The CDR3 nucleotides read TGTGCCAGCAGTTCGGGAAGAGGTACAGTTAACTACAATGAGCAGTTCTTC. Its protein is CASSSGRGTVNYNEQFF.

This clonotype occurred a few times. V usage is TRBV7-6 and J usage is TRBJ1-1; D is unresolved. Trimming cost V 5 bases and J 0 bases, with 16 bases left between them. Germline values: CDR1 SGHVS, CDR2 FNYEAQ. This CDR3 has 16 residues. The CDR3 region is CASSPRALLVNTEAFF. CDR3 nucleotides: TGTGCCAGCAGCCCGCGGGCCCTGCTGGTGAACACTGAAGCTTTCTTT. Looking up the rest from reference TRBV7-6 and TRBJ1-1 gives the full variable domain: GAGVSQSPRYKVTKRGQDVALRCDPISGHVSLYWYRQALGQGPEFLTYFNYEAQQDKSGLPNDRFSAERPEGSISTLTIQRTEQRDSAMYRCASSPRALLVNTEAFFGQGTRLTVV.

This clonotype was recorded a few times. CDR3 sequence: CASSVVWNSLNTGELFF. The CDR3 region has the DNA TGTGCCAGCAGCGTAGTATGGAATTCCTTGAACACCGGGGAGCTGTTTTTT. The rearrangement links TRBV9 to TRBJ2-2; no definite D call. V lost 0 bases, J lost 1 base, and 13 bases lay in between. The CDR3 totals 17 residues. In germline, CDR1 is SGDLS, CDR2 YYNGEE.